The entry that follows covers one TCR beta chain sequence. Its antigen is currently unknown. The data belong to a study of T cell responses to AZD1222 COVID-19 vaccine. General study results and limits: Just a handful of AZD1222 recipients tested seropositive at baseline. Samples come after the peak T cell response, not at day 14. Distributed over spike, vaccine-associated CD4 TCRs predominated at 160-218 and 743-854.

The data were produced by immunoSEQ multiplex PCR, yet TCRdb's version contains in-frame clones alone and is incomplete. The repertoire holds some 72,000 clones, with roughly nine tenths as singletons. Trimming stripped 0 bases from V and 0 bases from J, with 9 bases between. CDR3 length equals 15 residues. In germline, CDR1 is SGHTA, CDR2 FQGNSA. Sequenced here: peripheral blood, sampled on day 0 of MenACWY control vaccination. The rearrangement joins TRBV7-2 to TRBJ2-7; no definite D call. The TCR originated in an adult in good health. This CDR3 is CASSLAAISSYEQYF. The CDR3 nucleotides are TGTGCCAGCAGCTTAGCGGCCATCAGCTCCTACGAGCAGTACTTC.